The T cell receptor (beta chain) described here comes from a study of cytomegalovirus exposure and HLA in healthy donors. The length of the CDR3 is 12 residues. The germline V and J ends were trimmed by 3 bases and 4 bases, with 6 bases remaining between them. CDR1 and CDR2 from the germline V gene are SGHVS and FQNEAQ. The study ran its PCR with 60 Vbeta and 13 Jbeta primers. Sequenced by immunoSEQ multiplex PCR; TCRdb stores in-frame clones only, minus some. The table has about 120,000 clones, more than 80% seen once. This sequence joins TRBV7-8 and TRBJ1-1; D is ambiguous. The specimen sequenced was PBMCs. This receptor was obtained from a man in his forties in good health and CMV-seronegative. This CDR3 is CASSFPSTEAFF. For the CDR3, the DNA is TGTGCCAGCAGCTTCCCGAGCACTGAAGCTTTCTTT.